The present TCR beta chain was sequenced within a study of cytomegalovirus exposure and HLA in healthy donors. Both 60 Vbeta primers and 13 Jbeta primers went into the PCR. Assay used: immunoSEQ multiplex PCR; TCRdb lists only in-frame clones, some missing. The repertoire holds 150,000 to 180,000 clones, approximately 74% seen once, with approximately 2.8% in the top ten. Concerning this clone: An end of the junction differs from the germline gene, which may be a read error. Additional DNA sequences in this sample encode the identical CDR3.

This CDR3 comprises 15 residues. Germline CDR1 reads KGHSH; CDR2 reads LQKENI. The chain has TRBV18 and TRBJ1-2; TRBD1 might be the D (6 bases). The receptor was isolated from a man aged 18 to 30 in good health and CMV-seronegative. Sequenced material: PBMCs. The CDR3 DNA sequence: TGTGCCAGCTCACCACCGTCGGGACAATACTATGGTTACACCTTC. It is translated as CASSPPSGQYYGYTF.